One sample yielded the 2 T cell receptor beta chains listed below, sequenced in a study of T cell repertoires in cytomegalovirus infection. The antigens of these receptors remain unknown. TCRdb reanalysed the reads using MiXCR and keeps one entry per CDR3 protein. This sample carries about 890,000 distinct CDR3 sequences, 30% to 40% of them seen once, and the ten largest clones take 13%. Sample: cultured CD8+ T cells from PBMCs, taken from culture after CMV antigen stimulation. The source of these receptors is a human donor in good health (CMV status not recorded). Some clones in this sample may be carry-over from other donors' samples.

This chain joins TRBV7-9 and TRBJ1-3; no firm D call. Trimming shortened V by 5 bases and J by 3 bases, and 11 bases separated the two germline ends. This CDR3 is built from 14 residues. CDR1 and CDR2 from the germline V gene are SEHNR and FQNEAQ (reference sequence). This CDR3 reads CASSAPGFGNTIYF. As DNA, the CDR3 is TGTGCCAGCAGCGCGCCGGGTTTTGGAAACACCATATATTTT.

The chain recombines TRBV4-1 with TRBJ2-3, with 8 bases that match TRBD2. This CDR3 is 14 amino acids long. Trimming at V came to 1 base and at J to 7 bases, leaving 4 bases not matched to a gene. Germline V gene data show CDR1 as MGHRA and CDR2 as YSYEKL. The CDR3 coding sequence is TGCGCCAGCAGCCAAGGGCGGGGGGCCTATACGCAGTATTTT. This sequence encodes CASSQGRGAYTQYF.